This TCR beta chain was captured by sequencing in a study of blood T cell repertoires in COVID-19. Study in general: Sources were T cells, B-cell-depleted T cells, or PBMCs; the material itself was cDNA or gDNA.

Assay used: immunoSEQ multiplex PCR; TCRdb lists only in-frame clones, some missing. This table holds approximately 210,000 clones, about 79% found once. Germline V gives CDR1 MNHEY, CDR2 SMNVEV (reference sequence). The CDR3 length is 16 residues. Trimming stripped 2 bases from V and 5 bases from J, with 18 bases between. The genes are TRBV27 and TRBJ1-1; D perhaps matches TRBD1 (5 bases). The clonotype originates from a woman aged 60 to 75 who had recovered from COVID-19. Sequencing was carried out using PBMCs or T cells enriched from blood (not recorded which). The CDR3 spells CASSLDSDSVWTEAFF. CDR3 nucleotide sequence: TGTGCCAGCAGTTTAGACTCCGACAGCGTCTGGACTGAAGCTTTCTTT.